This section outlines one T cell receptor beta chain sequence together with its context. As handled by the study authors: Counts of nucleated cells, estimated from reference gene primer amplification, were obtained. Clones were read by immunoSEQ multiplex PCR, and TCRdb kept only the in-frame ones, dropping some. From that table come the V and J calls and clone size; the DNA was used to work out D and trimming. This sample has roughly 170,000 clones; under 90% occur once, and the top ten carry more than 5.5%. This CDR3 has 14 residues. The germline CDR1 and CDR2 sequences are SEHNR and FQNEAQ (reference sequence). Trimming removed 4 bases from V and 4 bases from J, with 13 bases in between. The data were obtained in a study of blood T cell repertoires in COVID-19. Study as a whole: Italy, Spain and the United States were the sources of the convalescent and acute COVID-19 samples. T cells, B-cell-depleted T cells, or PBMCs supplied cDNA or gDNA.

The receptor was derived from a human donor in a cohort sampled during active COVID-19. The rearrangement links TRBV7-9 to TRBJ1-2; D is uncertain. Sample: peripheral blood. This CDR3 is CASSSPDGVYGYTF. CDR3 nucleotides: TGTGCCAGCAGCTCCCCGGACGGGGTCTATGGCTACACCTTC.